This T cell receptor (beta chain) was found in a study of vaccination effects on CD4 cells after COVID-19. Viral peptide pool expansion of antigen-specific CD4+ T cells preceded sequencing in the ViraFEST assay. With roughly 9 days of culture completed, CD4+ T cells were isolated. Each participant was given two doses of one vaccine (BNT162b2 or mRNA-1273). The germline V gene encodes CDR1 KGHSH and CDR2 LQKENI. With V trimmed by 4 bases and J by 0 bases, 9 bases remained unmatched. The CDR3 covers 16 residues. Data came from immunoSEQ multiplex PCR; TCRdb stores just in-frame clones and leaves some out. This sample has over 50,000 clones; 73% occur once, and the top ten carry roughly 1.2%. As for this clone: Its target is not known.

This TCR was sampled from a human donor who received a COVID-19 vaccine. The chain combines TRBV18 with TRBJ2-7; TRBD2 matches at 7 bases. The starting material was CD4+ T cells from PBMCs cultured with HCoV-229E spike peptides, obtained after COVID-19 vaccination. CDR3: CASSLPGGRNSYEQYV. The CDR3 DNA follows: TGTGCCAGCTCACTCCCGGGGGGTCGGAACTCCTACGAGCAGTACGTC.